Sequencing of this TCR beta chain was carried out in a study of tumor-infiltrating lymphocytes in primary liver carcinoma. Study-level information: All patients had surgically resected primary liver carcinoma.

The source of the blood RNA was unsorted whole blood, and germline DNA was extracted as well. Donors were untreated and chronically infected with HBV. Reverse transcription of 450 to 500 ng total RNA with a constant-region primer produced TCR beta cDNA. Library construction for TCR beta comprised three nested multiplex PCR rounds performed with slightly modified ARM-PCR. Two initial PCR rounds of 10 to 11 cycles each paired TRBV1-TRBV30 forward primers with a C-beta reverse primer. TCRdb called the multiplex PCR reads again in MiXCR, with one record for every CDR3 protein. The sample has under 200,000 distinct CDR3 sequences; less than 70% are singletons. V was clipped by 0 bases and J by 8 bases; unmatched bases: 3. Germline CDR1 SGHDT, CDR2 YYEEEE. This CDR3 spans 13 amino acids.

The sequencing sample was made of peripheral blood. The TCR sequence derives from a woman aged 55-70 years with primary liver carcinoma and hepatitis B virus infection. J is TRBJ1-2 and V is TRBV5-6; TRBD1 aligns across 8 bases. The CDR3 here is CASSLVGTGGYTF. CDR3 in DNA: TGTGCCAGCAGCTTGGTTGGGACAGGAGGCTACACCTTC.